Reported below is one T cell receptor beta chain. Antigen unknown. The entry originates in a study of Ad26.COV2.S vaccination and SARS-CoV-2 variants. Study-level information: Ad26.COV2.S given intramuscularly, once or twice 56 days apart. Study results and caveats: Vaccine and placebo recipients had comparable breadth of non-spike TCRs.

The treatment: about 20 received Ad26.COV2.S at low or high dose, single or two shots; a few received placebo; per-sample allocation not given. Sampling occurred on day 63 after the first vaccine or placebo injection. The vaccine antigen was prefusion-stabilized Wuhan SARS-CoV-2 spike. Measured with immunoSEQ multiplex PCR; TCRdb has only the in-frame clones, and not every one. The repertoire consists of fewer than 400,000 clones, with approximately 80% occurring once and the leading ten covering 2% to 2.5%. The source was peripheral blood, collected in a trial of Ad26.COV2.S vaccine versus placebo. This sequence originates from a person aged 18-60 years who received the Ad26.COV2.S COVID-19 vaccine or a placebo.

DNA for the CDR3: TGCGCCAGCAGCCGTCTTTCGGCAATTGAGCAGTACTTC. Its protein is CASSRLSAIEQYF. The V gene is TRBV5-1, the J gene TRBJ2-7; no clear D gene. Germline CDR1 and CDR2: SGHRS and YFSETQ. The CDR3 sequence is 13 residues long. Trimming took off 4 bases at V and 7 bases at J, with 15 bases between the two ends.